The 10 T cell receptor beta chains presented below share a single source sample, sequenced in a study of OX40 agonist ivuxolimab in advanced cancers. Using immunoSEQ multiplex PCR, the repertoire was profiled, and TCRdb retains in-frame clones only, with some absent. This repertoire shows about 54,000 clones, almost 85% found once; its top ten account for 1% to 1.5%. The sequenced sample was CD4+ or CD8+ T cells sorted from blood, obtained in a trial of the OX40 agonist ivuxolimab. The receptors originated from an adult with an advanced solid tumor such as melanoma, head and neck, liver or kidney cancer.

This rearrangement joins TRBV6-4 to TRBJ2-1, with 7 bases lining up with TRBD2. The germline gives CDR1 MRHNA, CDR2 SNTAGT. The CDR3 runs 16 residues. Trimming took 8 bases from V and 0 from J; bases not matched to a gene: 10. In DNA, the CDR3 is TGTGCCAGCTCCCCAGCAGCGGGGAGCTCCTACAATGAGCAGTTCTTC. Protein: CASSPAAGSSYNEQFF.

In DNA, the CDR3 is TGCAGCGTTGAAGAAATAGCGGGAGGGCCCTACAATGAGCAGTTCTTC. It yields the protein CSVEEIAGGPYNEQFF. This chain links TRBV29-1 with TRBJ2-1, with 11 positions matching TRBD2. Trimming cost V 0 bases and J 2 bases; bases outside gene matches: 3. There are 16 residues in the CDR3. The germline V gene encodes CDR1 SQVTM and CDR2 ANQGSEA.

The chain employs TRBV4-1 and TRBJ1-4, with no clear D. The V gene's germline CDR1 is MGHRA and CDR2 YSYEKL. This CDR3 comprises 13 residues. V was clipped by 3 bases and J by 8 bases, with 10 bases between them. The CDR3 sequence is CASSQMRSEKLFF. The CDR3 nucleotides are TGCGCCAGCAGCCAGATGAGGTCCGAAAAACTGTTTTTT.

The chain combines TRBV30 with TRBJ1-1; perhaps TRBD1 as D (5 bases). V gave up 1 base and J gave up 1 base, with 7 bases separating them. CDR1 is GTSNPN and CDR2 is SVGIG in the germline V gene (reference sequence). The CDR3 has 13 amino acids. CDR3 nucleotides: TGTGCCTGGAGTGGGGGGGGGAACACTGAAGCTTTCTTT. Translation: CAWSGGGNTEAFF.

This clone was counted a single time. CDR3 nucleotide sequence: TGTGCCAGCAGTTCGACAGGGGCTGGGGGTGGCTACACCTTC. It translates to CASSSTGAGGGYTF. The chain carries TRBV2 and TRBJ1-2; 8 positions match TRBD1. Germline values: CDR1 SNHLY, CDR2 FYNNEI. The CDR3 is 14 amino acids. With V trimmed by 5 bases and J by 7 bases, 9 bases remained unmatched. Supplemented by reference TRBV2 and TRBJ1-2, the full variable domain reads EPEVTQTPSHQVTQMGQEVILRCVPISNHLYFYWYRQILGQKVEFLVSFYNNEISEKSEIFDDQFSVERPDGSNFTLKIRSTKLEDSAMYFCASSSTGAGGGYTFGSGTRLTVV.

The chain has TRBV4-3 and TRBJ1-1; D ambiguous. The V end lost 1 base, the J end lost 0 bases, and 6 bases lay between the germline ends. Germline V CDR1 and CDR2: LGHNA, YSLEER. The CDR3 loop spans 14 amino acids. CDR3 residues: CASSQGTVNTEAFF. Written as DNA, the CDR3 is TGCGCCAGCAGCCAAGGGACGGTGAACACTGAAGCTTTCTTT.

This clone turned up a few times. The CDR3 DNA follows: TGTGCCAGCTCACCAGTCTCTAGCGGGAGGTACCAAGAGACCCAGTACTTC. Translation gives CASSPVSSGRYQETQYF. The chain combines TRBV18 with TRBJ2-5; TRBD2 matches 11 bases. Looked up from germline, CDR1 is KGHSH and CDR2 is LQKENI. This CDR3 has 17 amino acids. Losses at the gene ends were 2 bases for V and 0 bases for J; bases not matched to a gene: 5.

This chain connects TRBV6-5 to TRBJ1-3, with TRBD1 matching over 7 bases. The CDR3 contains 16 residues. CDR1 and CDR2 (germline): MNHEY, SVGAGI. V trimming: 4 bases; J trimming: 5 bases; junction bases outside the gene matches: 11. CDR3 sequence reads: CASSSSDRIPRNTIYF. The DNA of the CDR3 is TGTGCCAGCAGTTCCTCGGACAGGATACCAAGAAACACCATATATTTT.

The chain carries TRBV7-9 and TRBJ1-1, with a weak D call TRBD1 (5 bases). CDR1 is SEHNR, CDR2 FQNEAQ, per germline (reference sequence). V lost 5 bases and J lost 1, with 14 bases in between. The CDR3 runs 15 residues. CDR3 in amino acids: CASSPRDLPNTEAFF. CDR3 DNA sequence: TGTGCCAGCAGCCCAAGGGACCTACCGAACACTGAAGCTTTCTTT.

This chain uses TRBV7-2 with TRBJ2-7; tentative D call: TRBD2 (7 bases). The length of the CDR3 is 15 residues. The germline V and J ends were trimmed by 5 bases and 4 bases, with 18 bases remaining between them. Germline values: CDR1 SGHTA, CDR2 FQGNSA. The CDR3 protein is CASSPGGGGTYEQYF. CDR3 bases: TGTGCCAGCAGCCCGGGCGGCGGGGGCACATACGAGCAGTACTTC.